One and the same sample provided the 18 T cell receptor beta chains below, sequenced in a study of tumor-infiltrating lymphocytes in primary liver carcinoma. Unsorted bulk tissue, about 19-31 mg of it, served as the source for co-extraction of RNA and DNA. The input was 450 to 550 ng total RNA; TCR beta cDNA was made from it with a constant-region primer. Slightly modified ARM-PCR served as the procedure for the TCR beta libraries. These libraries came from three rounds of nested multiplex PCR. Running 9 to 10 cycles apiece, the first two PCR rounds relied on TRBV1-TRBV30 forward primers together with a C-beta reverse primer. TCRdb reprocessed the multiplex PCR reads with MiXCR, giving one entry per CDR3 protein. The data contain some 130,000 distinct CDR3 sequences, around 70% of them seen just once; the ten biggest clones take up over 8%. Sequences were obtained from tumor-adjacent normal liver tissue. All receptors derive from a woman in her sixties or seventies with primary liver carcinoma and hepatitis B virus infection.

Remarks on this clonotype: A read error may account for a junction end that differs from germline. The chain combines TRBV28 with TRBJ2-1; unclear D gene. CDR1 and CDR2 (germline): MDHEN, SYDVKM. The length of the CDR3 is 14 residues. CDR3 nucleotide sequence: TGTGCCAGCAGTTTCTCCGGGTCTATCAATGAGCAGTCCTTC. Its translation: CASSFSGSINEQSF.

This clonotype has only a few counts. Its ends do not fully match the called genes, so a read error is possible. V gene TRBV12-3 or TRBV12-4 combines with J gene TRBJ2-1, with 13 positions matching TRBD2. The CDR3 has 13 residues. CDR3 loop: CAIPGLAGNEQLF. The CDR3 DNA follows: TGTGCCATTCCGGGACTAGCGGGGAATGAACAGCTCTTC.

The chain has TRBV29-1 and TRBJ2-2, with 7 bases lining up with TRBD2. Trimming at V came to 7 bases and at J to 9 bases, leaving 14 bases not matched to a gene. The germline CDR1 and CDR2 sequences are SQVTM and ANQGSEA. The CDR3 length is 14 residues. CDR3 bases: TGCAGCGCCTGGGGCGGGAGAAATACCTGGGAGCTGTTTTTT. It is translated as CSAWGGRNTWELFF.

Comment on this clonotype: A much more abundant neighbour one base away suggests this may be a read error. This chain uses TRBV30 with TRBJ2-7; TRBD2 might be the D (6 bases). This CDR3 contains 11 residues. Germline-derived CDR1 and CDR2 are GTSNPN and SVGIG (reference sequence). The CDR3 region has the DNA TGTGCCTGGAGTTGGGGGGACGAGCAGCACTTC. It encodes CAWSWGDEQHF.

The V call is TRBV11-2, the J call TRBJ2-1; 10 bases align to TRBD2. The V gene's germline CDR1 is SGHAT and CDR2 FQNNGV. The CDR3 runs to 15 residues. V was clipped by 2 bases and J by 10 bases; unmatched bases: 8. The CDR3 is CASSLTSGNTGEQFF. The CDR3 bases are TGTGCCAGCAGCTTAACTAGCGGGAACACCGGGGAGCAGTTCTTC.

As concerns this clonotype: The junction shows a germline mismatch at one end, possibly a read error. The rearrangement links TRBV7-8 to TRBJ1-5; D is possibly TRBD1 (6 bases). The CDR3 loop spans 17 amino acids. Germline CDR1 SGHVS, CDR2 FQNEAQ. The CDR3 protein is CASSLGGGAYSNQPQHF. The CDR3 coding sequence is TGTGCCAGTAGCTTAGGGGGGGGAGCTTATAGCAATCAGCCCCAGCATTTT. The whole variable domain, remainder taken from reference TRBV7-8 and TRBJ1-5, is GAGVSQSPRYKVAKRGQDVALRCDPISGHVSLFWYQQALGQGPEFLTYFQNEAQLDKSGLPSDRFFAERPEGSVSTLKIQRTQQEDSAVYLCASSLGGGAYSNQPQHFGDGTRLSIL.

On this clonotype: A read error is likely, as this CDR3 ends without the conserved phenylalanine or tryptophan. The rearrangement uses TRBV4-1 and TRBJ2-5, with 7 bases lining up with TRBD2. The CDR3 length is 18 residues. Germline-derived CDR1 and CDR2 are MGHRA and YSYEKL. The junction had 13 bases not matched to a gene; V was cut back by 1 base and J by 2 bases. The CDR3 is CASSQGGTIGRSQETQYS. CDR3 sequence (DNA): TGCGCCAGCAGCCAAGGGGGGACTATCGGGAGGTCACAAGAGACCCAGTACTCC.

As regards this clonotype: An end of the junction differs from the germline gene, which may be a read error. The chain combines TRBV5-5 with TRBJ1-4; D gene ambiguous. Germline values: CDR1 SGHKS, CDR2 YYEKEE (reference sequence). The CDR3 sequence is 16 residues long. The CDR3, as DNA: TGTGCTAGCAGCTCGACGGTGTCAACAACTAATGGAAAACTGTTTTTT. It translates to CASSSTVSTTNGKLFF.

Notes on this clonotype: A much larger clone lies a single base off, so this may be a read error. J is TRBJ2-1 and V is TRBV18; D unclear. Germline CDR1 is KGHSH and CDR2 is LQKENI. This CDR3 has 13 amino acids. CDR3 nucleotides: TGTGCCAGCTCACCAAGGCGTTACAATGAGCTGTTCTTC. It is translated as CASSPRRYNELFF.

Turning to this clonotype: The junction departs from the called germline gene at one end, perhaps through a read error. DNA for the CDR3: TGCAGAGTTGAATCCGGGACGGGATATGGCTACACCTTC. Translated, it gives CRVESGTGYGYTF. The chain combines TRBV29-1 with TRBJ1-2; D is possibly TRBD1 (5 bases). Germline values: CDR1 SQVTM, CDR2 ANQGSEA. The CDR3 sequence is 13 residues long.

The gene calls are TRBV6-5 and TRBJ1-3; a possible D gene is TRBD1 (5 bases). Germline V gene sequence: CDR1 MNHEY, CDR2 SVGAGI. The ends were cut back, 6 bases at V and 9 bases at J, with 21 bases in the middle. The CDR3 totals 15 residues. The CDR3 DNA sequence: TGTGCCAGCAGGGCGGGACCGGGAGGAAGAAGCACCATATATTTT. Translating it yields CASRAGPGGRSTIYF.

Many counts were recorded for this clonotype. The V gene is TRBV5-1, the J gene TRBJ2-7; tentative D call: TRBD1 (6 bases). Germline lookup yields CDR1 SGHRS and CDR2 YFSETQ. The CDR3 loop spans 13 amino acids. V was trimmed by 2 bases and J by 6 bases, leaving 12 bases between them. In DNA, the CDR3 is TGCGCCAGCAGCTTCAATCAGGGGCGCGAGCAGTACTTC. This encodes CASSFNQGREQYF.

On this clonotype: A read error may be the cause here, since a much bigger clone is one base away. The J gene is TRBJ2-7, the V gene TRBV5-1; the match to TRBD2 covers 7 bases. CDR1 SGHRS and CDR2 YFSETQ come from the germline V gene. The CDR3 runs 13 residues. DNA of the CDR3: TGCGCCAGCAGCAAGCGGGAAGGCTACGAGCTGTACTTC. Amino acids: CASSKREGYELYF.

In the case of this clonotype: A read error is likely, as this CDR3 ends without the conserved phenylalanine or tryptophan. The DNA is left out, because the CDR3 cannot be placed on it with certainty; the CDR3 is given as TCRdb lists it. The V call is TRBV11-2, the J call TRBJ2-5; TRBD1 is taken as the D call from the table, unchecked against the DNA. The CDR3 numbers 14 amino acids, ends counted. Germline lookup yields CDR1 SGHAT and CDR2 FQNNGV. The CDR3 loop reads CASSLIPGPGAHYI.

The count of this clonotype is one. Likely a read error: the CDR3 ends without its conserved phenylalanine or tryptophan. The limits of the CDR3 on the DNA are not certain, so only TCRdb's listed CDR3 is given. The V and J genes are TRBV29-1 and TRBJ2-1. The V gene's germline CDR1 is SQVTM and CDR2 ANQGSEA. The length of the CDR3 is 12 amino acids, counting both ends. CDR3 in amino acids: CSVDRPNNEQLL.

The genes are TRBV4-1 and TRBJ2-6, with D uncertain. V lost 3 bases and J lost 3, with 9 bases in between. There are 15 residues in the CDR3. Germline CDR1 MGHRA, CDR2 YSYEKL. This CDR3 is CASSHVKDGANVLTF. The DNA for the CDR3 is TGCGCCAGCAGCCATGTGAAGGATGGGGCCAACGTCCTGACTTTC.

The chain links TRBV7-3 to TRBJ1-1; D unclear. This CDR3 region has 16 residues. V gave up 5 bases and J gave up 4 bases, with 20 bases separating them. Germline CDR1 reads SGHTA; CDR2 reads FQGTGA. CDR3 nucleotide sequence: TGTGCCAGCAGCCCCACGTTGAGGGCAGAGGCCACTGAAGCTTTCTTT. Amino acids: CASSPTLRAEATEAFF.

Notes on this clonotype: A read error is possible here, since a much larger clone lies one base away. The chain combines TRBV7-8 with TRBJ2-3; D remains unclear. The germline gives CDR1 SGHVS, CDR2 FQNEAQ. The CDR3 covers 15 residues. The CDR3 loop reads CASSRDLGGTDTKYF. The CDR3 bases are TGTGCCAGCAGCCGCGACTTGGGCGGCACAGATACGAAGTATTTT.